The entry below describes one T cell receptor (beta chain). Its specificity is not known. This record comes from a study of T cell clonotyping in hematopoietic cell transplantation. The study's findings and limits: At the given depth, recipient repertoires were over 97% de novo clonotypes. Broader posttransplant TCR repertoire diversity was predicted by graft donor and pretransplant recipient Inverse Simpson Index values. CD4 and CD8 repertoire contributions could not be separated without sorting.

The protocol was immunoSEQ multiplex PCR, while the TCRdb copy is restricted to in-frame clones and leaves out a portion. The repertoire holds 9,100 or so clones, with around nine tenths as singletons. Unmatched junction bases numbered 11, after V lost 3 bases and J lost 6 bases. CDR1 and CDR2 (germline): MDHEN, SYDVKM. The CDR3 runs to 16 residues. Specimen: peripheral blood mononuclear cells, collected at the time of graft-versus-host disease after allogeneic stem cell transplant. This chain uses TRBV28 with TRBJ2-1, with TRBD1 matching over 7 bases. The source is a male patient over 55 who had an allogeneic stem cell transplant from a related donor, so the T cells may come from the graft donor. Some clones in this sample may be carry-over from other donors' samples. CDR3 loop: CASSFRGMAGGNEQFF. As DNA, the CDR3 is TGTGCCAGCAGTTTTAGGGGAATGGCAGGGGGCAATGAGCAGTTCTTC.